The 14 T cell receptor beta chains given below trace back to one sample, sequenced in a study of T cell responses to AZD1222 COVID-19 vaccine (dated by TCRdb to about 2021). Libraries were built with the immunoSEQ multiplex PCR assay. TCRdb mirrors the immuneACCESS table, restricted to in-frame sequences. Some clones are absent from its copies; in checked studies, under half trace to an unresolved V gene, and the reason for the others is unknown. This sample comprises around 84,000 clones, around nine tenths of them detected only once. Jointly, the top ten make up roughly 1.6% of the sample. In the paper's terms, the time point label means: baseline before first vaccination. Sequencing used peripheral blood, obtained on day 0 of AZD1222 vaccination. These receptors were collected from an adult in good health.

The chain uses TRBV13 and TRBJ2-7; no clear D gene. CDR3 length: 13 residues. Germline V gene lookup returns CDR1 PRHDT and CDR2 FYEKMQ (reference sequence). Trimming took 7 bases from V and 2 from J, leaving 12 bases between them. DNA for the CDR3: TGTGCCAGCACAATAGGTCGGGCCTACGAGCAGTACTTC. Translated, it gives CASTIGRAYEQYF.

V is TRBV12-3 or TRBV12-4 and J is TRBJ1-2; a possible D gene is TRBD1 (5 bases). V was trimmed by 6 bases and J by 5 bases, leaving 7 bases between them. This CDR3 has 11 amino acids. DNA for the CDR3: TGTGCCAGCAGCCGGGGGTATGGCTACACCTTC. This sequence encodes CASSRGYGYTF.

The chain employs TRBV5-1 and TRBJ2-1; perhaps TRBD2 as D (5 bases). Germline V lookup: CDR1 SGHRS, CDR2 YFSETQ. The CDR3 has 15 residues. V lost 0 bases to trimming and J lost 5 bases, with 12 bases between them. Here the CDR3 reads CASSLAGVSNNEQFF. DNA of the CDR3: TGCGCCAGCAGCTTGGCCGGGGTGTCAAACAATGAGCAGTTCTTC.

This CDR3 is CASSVGQLGTYEQYF. The CDR3 bases are TGTGCCAGCAGCGTAGGACAGCTTGGTACCTACGAGCAGTACTTC. The rearrangement uses TRBV9 and TRBJ2-7, with D perhaps TRBD1 (5 bases). The germline CDR1 and CDR2 sequences are SGDLS and YYNGEE. Trimming left V 0 bases short and J 2 bases short, with 12 bases between. The CDR3 sequence is 15 residues long.

The rearrangement uses TRBV6-5 and TRBJ2-2; D gene uncertain. The CDR3 covers 12 residues. Trimming removed 7 bases at V and 3 bases at J, with 6 bases between. The germline gives CDR1 MNHEY, CDR2 SVGAGI. CDR3 sequence: CASKEYTGELFF. The DNA of the CDR3 is TGTGCCAGCAAGGAATACACCGGGGAGCTGTTTTTT.

V usage is TRBV18 and J usage is TRBJ2-1, with 8 nucleotides matching TRBD2. CDR3 length: 14 residues. Looked up from germline, CDR1 is KGHSH and CDR2 is LQKENI. With V trimmed by 3 bases and J by 5 bases, 3 bases remained unmatched. DNA of the CDR3: TGTGCCAGCTCACCTACTAGCGGCGACAATGAGCAGTTCTTC. Translation gives CASSPTSGDNEQFF.

The chain uses TRBV10-3 and TRBJ1-2, with 9 bases matching TRBD1. CDR1 is ENHRY, CDR2 SYGVKD, per germline. V trimming: 0 bases; J trimming: 8 bases; junction bases outside the gene matches: 10. The CDR3 has 16 amino acids. CDR3 sequence: CAISESVGQGSRGYTF. The CDR3 DNA reads TGTGCCATCAGTGAGTCGGTGGGACAGGGATCACGGGGCTACACCTTC.

This chain uses TRBV19 with TRBJ2-2; maybe TRBD2 (6 bases). The CDR3 covers 15 residues. Trimming cost V 2 bases and J 8 bases, with 15 bases left between them. Germline CDR1 is LNHDA and CDR2 is SQIVND (reference sequence). The chain's CDR3 is CASSIRSRRGGELFF. DNA for the CDR3: TGTGCCAGTAGTATAAGGTCTCGGCGGGGAGGGGAGCTGTTTTTT. The variable domain in full, completed from reference TRBV19 and TRBJ2-2, reads DGGITQSPKYLFRKEGQNVTLSCEQNLNHDAMYWYRQDPGQGLRLIYYSQIVNDFQKGDIAEGYSVSREKKESFPLTVTSAQKNPTAFYLCASSIRSRRGGELFFGEGSRLTVL.

The chain employs TRBV10-3 and TRBJ1-2; 11 nucleotides match TRBD1. CDR3 size: 16 residues. The ends lost 5 bases at V and 9 bases at J; junction bases unmatched: 14. The germline gives CDR1 ENHRY, CDR2 SYGVKD. CDR3 sequence: CAISKGQGAAPARYTF. The CDR3 coding sequence is TGTGCCATCAGTAAAGGACAGGGGGCTGCACCCGCCCGCTACACCTTC.

The chain recombines TRBV6-5 with TRBJ1-1, with D uncertain. Per the germline V gene, CDR1 is MNHEY and CDR2 is SVGAGI. This CDR3 is built from 13 residues. V was cut by 4 bases and J by 0 bases, with 6 bases left in between. For the CDR3, the DNA is TGTGCCAGCAGTTTGTGGGTGAACACTGAAGCTTTCTTT. Its translation: CASSLWVNTEAFF.

The chain uses TRBV7-9 and TRBJ2-2; no reliable D call. Looked up from germline, CDR1 is SEHNR and CDR2 is FQNEAQ (reference sequence). The CDR3 spans 15 residues. Deletions cut 6 bases from V and 5 bases from J, with 16 bases between. Written as DNA, the CDR3 is TGTGCCAGCAGTCCAAACAGAGCCGGGACCGGGGAGCTGTTTTTT. Translating gives CASSPNRAGTGELFF.

This chain links TRBV15 with TRBJ1-1, with D perhaps matching TRBD1 (5 bases). Germline V gene sequence: CDR1 LNHNV, CDR2 YYDKDF (reference sequence). Trimming left V 0 bases short and J 1 base short, with 9 bases between. The CDR3 has 15 amino acids. The CDR3, as DNA: TGTGCCACCAGCAGAGATCTGGGGGGGAACACTGAAGCTTTCTTT. It encodes CATSRDLGGNTEAFF.

J is TRBJ1-5 and V is TRBV5-1, with D possibly matching TRBD1 (6 bases). The length of the CDR3 is 16 residues. CDR1 and CDR2 (germline): SGHRS, YFSETQ. Between the trimmed V and J ends, which lost 4 bases and 0 bases, there was a span of 14 bases. The CDR3 nucleotides are TGCGCCAGCAGCGCTCCGGGACAAGCTAGCAATCAGCCCCAGCATTTT. Translating gives CASSAPGQASNQPQHF.

This sequence joins TRBV6-5 and TRBJ2-1; the D gene is possibly TRBD2 (6 bases). Deletions cut 7 bases from V and 4 bases from J, with 17 bases between. This CDR3 comprises 15 residues. Germline V gene lookup returns CDR1 MNHEY and CDR2 SVGAGI. CDR3 nucleotide sequence: TGTGCCAGCACTTTCCCCGGGAGACCTTACAATGAGCAGTTCTTC. This encodes CASTFPGRPYNEQFF.